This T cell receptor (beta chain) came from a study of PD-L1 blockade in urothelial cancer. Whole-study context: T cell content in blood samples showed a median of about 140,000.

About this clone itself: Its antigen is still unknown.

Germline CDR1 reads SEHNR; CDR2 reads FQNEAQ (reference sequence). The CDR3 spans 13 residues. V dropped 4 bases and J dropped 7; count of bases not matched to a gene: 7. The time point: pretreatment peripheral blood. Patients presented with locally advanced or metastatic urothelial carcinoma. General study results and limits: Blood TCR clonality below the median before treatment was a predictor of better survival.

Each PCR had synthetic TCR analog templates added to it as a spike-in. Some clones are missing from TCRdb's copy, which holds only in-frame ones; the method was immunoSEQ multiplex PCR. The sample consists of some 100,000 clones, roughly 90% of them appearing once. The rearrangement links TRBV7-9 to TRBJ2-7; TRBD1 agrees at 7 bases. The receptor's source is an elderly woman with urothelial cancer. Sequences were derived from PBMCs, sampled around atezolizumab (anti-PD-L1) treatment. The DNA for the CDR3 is TGTGCCAGCAGCTCAGAGGGGGCTAGTGAGCAGTACTTC. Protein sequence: CASSSEGASEQYF. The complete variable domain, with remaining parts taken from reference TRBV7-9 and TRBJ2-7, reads DTGVSQNPRHKITKRGQNVTFRCDPISEHNRLYWYRQTLGQGPEFLTYFQNEAQLEKSRLLSDRFSAERPKGSFSTLEIQRTEQGDSAMYLCASSSEGASEQYFGPGTRLTVT.